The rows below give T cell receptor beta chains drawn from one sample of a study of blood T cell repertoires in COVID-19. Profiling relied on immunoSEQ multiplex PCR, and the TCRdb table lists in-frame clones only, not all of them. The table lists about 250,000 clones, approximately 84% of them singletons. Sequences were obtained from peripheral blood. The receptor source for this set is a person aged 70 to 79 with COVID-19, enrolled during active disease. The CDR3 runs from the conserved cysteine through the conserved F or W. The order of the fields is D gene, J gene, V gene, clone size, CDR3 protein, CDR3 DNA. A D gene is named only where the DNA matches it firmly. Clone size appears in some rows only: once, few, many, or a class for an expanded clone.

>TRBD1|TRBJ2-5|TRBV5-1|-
CASSGGGTGAGETQYF
TGCGCCAGCAGCGGCGGGGGGACAGGGGCTGGAGAGACCCAGTACTTC
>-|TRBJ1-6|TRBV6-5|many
CASSDVRSGVANF
TGTGCCAGCAGCGACGTCAGATCGGGGGTAGCCAACTTT
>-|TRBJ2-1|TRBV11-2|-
CASSLDRISGHEQFF
TGTGCCAGCAGCTTAGATCGAATCAGCGGGCATGAGCAGTTCTTC
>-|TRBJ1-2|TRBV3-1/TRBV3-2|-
CASSALGGYTF
TGTGCCAGCAGCGCTCTAGGTGGCTACACCTTC
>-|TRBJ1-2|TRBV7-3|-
CASSFRGGDGYTF
TGTGCCAGCAGCTTCAGGGGTGGGGATGGCTACACCTTC
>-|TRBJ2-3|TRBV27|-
CASSRRQTDTQYF
TGTGCCAGCAGTAGACGACAGACAGATACGCAGTATTTT
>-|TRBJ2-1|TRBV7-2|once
CASSAHTRGGEQFF
TGTGCCAGCAGCGCCCATACGAGGGGAGGTGAGCAGTTCTTC
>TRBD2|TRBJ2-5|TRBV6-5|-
CASSYRRTSGGQTQYF
TGTGCCAGCAGTTACCGACGGACTAGCGGGGGCCAGACCCAGTACTTC
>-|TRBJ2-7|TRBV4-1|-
CASSQRGQSEQYF
TGCGCCAGCAGCCAACGAGGACAGTCGGAGCAGTACTTC
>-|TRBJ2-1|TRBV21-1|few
CASSKQREGRVSNEQFF
TGTGCCAGCAGCAAACAGCGGGAGGGCCGTGTCTCTAATGAGCAGTTCTTC
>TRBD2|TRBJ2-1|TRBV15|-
CATSRELGGDDEQFF
TGTGCCACCAGCAGAGAGCTTGGGGGGGACGATGAGCAGTTCTTC
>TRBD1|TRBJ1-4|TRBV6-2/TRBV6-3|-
CASSFQGADEKLFF
TGTGCCAGCAGTTTTCAGGGGGCAGACGAAAAACTGTTTTTT
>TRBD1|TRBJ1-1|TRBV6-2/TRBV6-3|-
CASSDRTGGTEAFF
TGTGCCAGCAGTGACCGGACAGGAGGGACTGAAGCTTTCTTT
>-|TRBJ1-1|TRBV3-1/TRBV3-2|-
CASSQDGEQAAFF
TGTGCCAGCAGCCAAGATGGAGAACAGGCGGCTTTCTTT
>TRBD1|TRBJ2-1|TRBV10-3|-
CAISPRDRDSYNEQFF
TGTGCCATCAGTCCCAGGGACAGGGACTCCTACAATGAGCAGTTCTTC
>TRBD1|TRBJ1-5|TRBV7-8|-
CASSLVQGIGQPQHF
TGTGCCAGCAGCTTAGTACAGGGGATTGGTCAGCCCCAGCATTTT
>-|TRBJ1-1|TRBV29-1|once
CSANRDTEAFF
TGCAGCGCCAACAGGGACACTGAAGCTTTCTTT
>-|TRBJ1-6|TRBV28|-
CASRPPGHYSPLHF
TGTGCCAGCAGACCACCGGGACACTATTCACCCCTCCACTTT
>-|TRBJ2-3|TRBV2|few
CASSEEGADTQYF
TGTGCCAGCAGTGAAGAGGGGGCAGATACGCAGTATTTT
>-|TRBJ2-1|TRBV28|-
CASRATRTNEQFF
TGTGCCAGCAGGGCGACTCGAACCAATGAGCAGTTCTTC
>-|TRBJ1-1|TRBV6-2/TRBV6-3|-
CASSFAGNTEAFF
TGTGCCAGCAGTTTTGCGGGGAACACTGAAGCTTTCTTT
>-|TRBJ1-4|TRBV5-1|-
CASRPGGRGGEKLFF
TGCGCCAGCAGGCCCGGGGGTCGGGGAGGTGAAAAACTGTTTTTT
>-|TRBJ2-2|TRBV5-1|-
CASSGGTPRGELFF
TGCGCCAGCAGCGGCGGGACGCCAAGAGGGGAGCTGTTTTTT
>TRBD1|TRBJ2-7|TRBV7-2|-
CASSSPGTGAYEQYF
TGTGCCAGCAGCTCCCCCGGGACAGGGGCCTACGAGCAGTACTTC
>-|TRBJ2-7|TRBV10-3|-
CAIRARGNYEQYF
TGTGCCATCAGGGCTAGGGGGAACTACGAGCAGTACTTC
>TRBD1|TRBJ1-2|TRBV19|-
CATQGVRVSDYGYTF
TGTGCCACCCAGGGGGTGCGCGTCTCAGATTATGGCTACACCTTC
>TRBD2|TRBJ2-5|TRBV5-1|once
CASSPLSGDQETQYF
TGCGCCAGCAGTCCCCTTAGCGGGGATCAAGAGACCCAGTACTTC
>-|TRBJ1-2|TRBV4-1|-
CASSQVFAGGYTF
TGCGCCAGCAGCCAAGTATTCGCGGGTGGCTACACCTTC
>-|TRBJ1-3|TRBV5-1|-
CASSLAGQGSEGNTIYF
TGCGCCAGCAGCTTGGCCGGTCAGGGGTCAGAAGGAAACACCATATATTTT
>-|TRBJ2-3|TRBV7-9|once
CASSSVTDTQYF
TGTGCCAGCAGCTCCGTCACAGATACGCAGTATTTT
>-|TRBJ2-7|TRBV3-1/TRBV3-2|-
CASSEAGRRLQYF
TGTGCCAGCAGCGAAGCCGGTCGGAGACTCCAGTACTTC
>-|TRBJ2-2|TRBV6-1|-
CASSNPGVHTGELFF
TGTGCCAGCAGCAACCCAGGGGTGCACACCGGGGAGCTGTTTTTT
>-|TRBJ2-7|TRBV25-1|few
CASSGQYEQYF
TGTGCCAGCAGCGGACAGTACGAGCAGTACTTC
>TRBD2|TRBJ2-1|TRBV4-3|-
CASSQDVTSGVFGLEQFF
TGCGCCAGCAGCCAAGATGTGACTAGCGGAGTATTTGGCCTTGAGCAGTTCTTC
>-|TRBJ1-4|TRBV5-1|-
CASSLAGWNEKLFF
TGCGCCAGCAGCCTGGCAGGATGGAATGAAAAACTGTTTTTT
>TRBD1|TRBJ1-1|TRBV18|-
CASSPRQGPNTEAFF
TGTGCCAGCTCACCTCGACAGGGACCAAACACTGAAGCTTTCTTT
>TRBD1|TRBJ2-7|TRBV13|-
CASSFRPDRRFYEQYF
TGTGCCAGCAGTTTTCGCCCGGACAGGCGTTTCTACGAGCAGTACTTC
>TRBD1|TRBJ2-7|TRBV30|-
CAWSGGTGYYEQYF
TGTGCCTGGAGTGGGGGGACAGGGTACTACGAGCAGTACTTC
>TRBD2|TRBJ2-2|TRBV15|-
CATSRDVGELAGRTGELFF
TGTGCCACCAGCAGAGATGTCGGTGAACTAGCGGGACGCACCGGGGAGCTGTTTTTT
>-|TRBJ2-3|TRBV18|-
CASSPVGFNTQYF
TGTGCCAGCTCACCAGTCGGGTTCAATACGCAGTATTTT
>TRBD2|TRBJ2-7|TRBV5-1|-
CASSRKTSPSYEQYF
TGCGCCAGCAGCCGTAAGACTAGCCCCTCCTACGAGCAGTACTTC
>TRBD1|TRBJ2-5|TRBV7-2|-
CASSSTGVGETQYF
TGTGCCAGCAGCTCCACAGGGGTGGGGGAGACCCAGTACTTC
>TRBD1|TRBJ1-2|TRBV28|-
CAIYPGQGFYGYTF
TGTGCTATATATCCGGGACAGGGCTTCTATGGCTACACCTTC
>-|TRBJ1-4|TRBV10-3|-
CAISDGLNEKLFF
TGTGCCATCAGTGACGGACTTAATGAAAAACTGTTTTTT
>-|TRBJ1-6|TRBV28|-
CASSWRVSPLHF
TGTGCCAGCAGTTGGCGGGTTTCACCCCTCCACTTT
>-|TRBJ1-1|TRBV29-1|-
CSVARRGMNTEAFF
TGCAGCGTTGCTCGTAGGGGGATGAACACTGAAGCTTTCTTT
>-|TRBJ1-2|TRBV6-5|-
CASSIDKQGYGYTF
TGTGCCAGCAGTATAGACAAGCAGGGCTATGGCTACACCTTC
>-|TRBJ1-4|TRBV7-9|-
CASSLRQGSNEKLFF
TGTGCCAGCAGCTTACGGCAGGGGAGTAATGAAAAACTGTTTTTT
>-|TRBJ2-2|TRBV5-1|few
CASSLGHTNTGELFF
TGCGCCAGCAGCTTGGGACACACGAACACCGGGGAGCTGTTTTTT
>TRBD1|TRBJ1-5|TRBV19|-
CASRGQGRGGVLLQPQHF
TGTGCCAGTCGGGGACAGGGGAGGGGAGGGGTCCTGCTTCAGCCCCAGCATTTT
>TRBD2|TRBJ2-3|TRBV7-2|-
CASSSLAEYTDTQYF
TGTGCCAGCAGCTCGCTAGCGGAATACACAGATACGCAGTATTTT